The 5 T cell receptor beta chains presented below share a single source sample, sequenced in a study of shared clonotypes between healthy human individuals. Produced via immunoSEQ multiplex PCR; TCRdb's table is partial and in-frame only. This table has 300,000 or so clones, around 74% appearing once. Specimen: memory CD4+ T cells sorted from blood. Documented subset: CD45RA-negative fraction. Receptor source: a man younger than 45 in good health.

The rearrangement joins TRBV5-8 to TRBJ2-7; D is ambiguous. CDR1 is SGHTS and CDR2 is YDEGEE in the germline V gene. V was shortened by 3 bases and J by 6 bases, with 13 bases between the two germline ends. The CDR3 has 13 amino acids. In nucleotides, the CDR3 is TGTGCCAGCAGCTCACGCTTTTCGTCCGAGCAGTACTTC. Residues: CASSSRFSSEQYF.

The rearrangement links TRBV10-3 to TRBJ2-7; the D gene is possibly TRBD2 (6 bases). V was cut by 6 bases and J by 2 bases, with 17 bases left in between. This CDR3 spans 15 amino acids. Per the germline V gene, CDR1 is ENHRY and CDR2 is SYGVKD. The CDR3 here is CAIRSSSGATYEQYF. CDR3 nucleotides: TGTGCCATCAGGAGTAGTAGCGGCGCAACCTACGAGCAGTACTTC.

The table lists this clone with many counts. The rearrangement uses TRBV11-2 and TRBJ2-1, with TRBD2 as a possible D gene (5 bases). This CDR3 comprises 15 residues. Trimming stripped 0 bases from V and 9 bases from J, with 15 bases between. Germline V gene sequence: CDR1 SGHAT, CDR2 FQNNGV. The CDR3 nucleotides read TGTGCCAGCAGCTTAGAAGCGGTTTTCGATGGTGAGCAGTTCTTC. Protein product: CASSLEAVFDGEQFF. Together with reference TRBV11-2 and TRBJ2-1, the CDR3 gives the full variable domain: EAGVAQSPRYKIIEKRQSVAFWCNPISGHATLYWYQQILGQGPKLLIQFQNNGVVDDSQLPKDRFSAERLKGVDSTLKIQPAKLEDSAVYLCASSLEAVFDGEQFFGPGTRLTVL.

DNA of the CDR3: TGTGCCAGTACCAACAGGGCCAGCGGTCAGCCCCAGCATTTT. Translating gives CASTNRASGQPQHF. J is TRBJ1-5 and V is TRBV19; D possibly corresponds to TRBD1 (6 bases). Per the germline V gene, CDR1 is LNHDA and CDR2 is SQIVND (reference sequence). Between the trimmed V and J ends, which lost 7 bases and 6 bases, there was a span of 16 bases. The CDR3 totals 14 residues.

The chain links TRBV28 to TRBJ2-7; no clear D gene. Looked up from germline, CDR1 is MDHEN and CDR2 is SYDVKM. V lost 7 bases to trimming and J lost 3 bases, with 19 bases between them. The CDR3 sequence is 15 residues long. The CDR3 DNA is TGTGCCAGCAACTGGGGTCCCCCAGCGTACTACGAGCAGTACTTC. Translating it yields CASNWGPPAYYEQYF.